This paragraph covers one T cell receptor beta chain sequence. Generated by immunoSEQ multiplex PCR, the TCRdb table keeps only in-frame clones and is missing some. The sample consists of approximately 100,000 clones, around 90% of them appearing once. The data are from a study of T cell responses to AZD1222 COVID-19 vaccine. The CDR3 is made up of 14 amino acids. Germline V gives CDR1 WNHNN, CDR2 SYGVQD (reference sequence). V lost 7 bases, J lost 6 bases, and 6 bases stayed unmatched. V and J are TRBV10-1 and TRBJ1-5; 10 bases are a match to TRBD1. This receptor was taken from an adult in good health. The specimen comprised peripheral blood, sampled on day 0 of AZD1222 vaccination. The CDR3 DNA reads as TGCGCCAGCAAGGGGACAGGGGAAGGTCAGCCCCAGCATTTT. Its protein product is CASKGTGEGQPQHF.